This T cell receptor (beta chain) was observed in a study of regulatory T cells in long-lasting Graves disease. As regards this clonotype: This likely reflects a read error, since a far larger clone is one base away.

Regarding time point: persistent/refractory GD, antithyroid drugs over 5 years with positive TRAb. Isolated PBMC RNA provided the starting material for the TCR library. The CDR3 runs 14 residues. V lost 8 bases and J lost 5, with 18 bases in between. The germline gives CDR1 MNHNS, CDR2 SASEGT. In building TCR beta libraries, iRepertoire HTBI primers were used together with Arm-PCR of CDR3 regions. From the multiplex PCR reads, TCRdb called clonotypes with MiXCR, one entry per CDR3 protein. The sample has hundreds of thousands of distinct CDR3 sequences, 20% to 25% seen once. The sample here was peripheral blood mononuclear cells (PBMCs), taken when the disease was refractory, from a patient treated with antithyroid drugs. The chain uses TRBV6-1 and TRBJ1-2, with D uncertain. The receptor's source is a female donor with Graves disease. The CDR3 DNA follows: TGTGCCAGCGGCTACGCGGCGGCCACGTATGGCTACACCTTC. Translating it yields CASGYAAATYGYTF.